Below are 26 T cell receptor beta chains sequenced from a single sample in a study of T cell responses to AZD1222 COVID-19 vaccine. Profiled with immunoSEQ multiplex PCR; TCRdb holds only in-frame clones, not every one. The repertoire consists of about 120,000 clones, with 85% to 90% occurring once and the leading ten covering about 12%. This specimen was peripheral blood, taken on day 0 of AZD1222 vaccination. The receptors here all came from an adult in good health.

This clone was recorded once. CDR3: CASSISDRAIVGEQYF. The CDR3 DNA reads as TGTGCCAGTAGTATCTCGGACAGGGCGATCGTGGGCGAGCAGTACTTC. The rearrangement uses TRBV19 and TRBJ2-7; 8 bases map to TRBD1. The V and J ends lost 3 bases and 6 bases, in that order; junction bases with no gene match: 13. This CDR3 has 16 amino acids. Germline V CDR1 and CDR2: LNHDA, SQIVND (reference sequence).

This chain connects TRBV19 to TRBJ2-3, with D tentatively TRBD1 (8 bases). The CDR3 has 15 residues. Per germline, CDR1 LNHDA and CDR2 SQIVND (reference sequence). Trimming took 4 bases from V and 0 from J, leaving 11 bases between them. In DNA, the CDR3 is TGTGCCAGTAGTACACAGGGGGGGAGCACAGATACGCAGTATTTT. Protein product: CASSTQGGSTDTQYF.

This chain links TRBV19 with TRBJ1-5; no clear D. Germline CDR1 LNHDA, CDR2 SQIVND (reference sequence). V was trimmed by 8 bases and J by 6 bases, leaving 14 bases between them. This CDR3 region has 13 residues. The CDR3 DNA sequence: TGTGCCAGTGTTGACCGTCTGGGTCAGCCCCAGCATTTT. This translates into CASVDRLGQPQHF.

The V and J genes are TRBV6-2 or TRBV6-3 and TRBJ1-1; TRBD1 matches at 9 bases. The CDR3 is 14 residues long. Losses at the gene ends were 6 bases for V and 8 bases for J; bases not matched to a gene: 10. Germline CDR1 and CDR2: MNHEY and SVGEGT. The CDR3 DNA sequence: TGTGCCAGCAGCATCGGGACAGGGCCTTTCGAAGCTTTCTTT. Encoded protein: CASSIGTGPFEAFF.

The chain links TRBV7-2 to TRBJ2-5; 13 bases map to TRBD2. The CDR3 length is 16 residues. After removal of 3 bases from V and 6 bases from J, the junction contained 7 bases not matched to a gene. The germline CDR1 and CDR2 sequences are SGHTA and FQGNSA. In nucleotides, the CDR3 is TGTGCCAGCAGCTTGCGGACTAGCGGGAGTGGACAGACCCAGTACTTC. It is translated as CASSLRTSGSGQTQYF.

This chain links TRBV15 with TRBJ2-3; tentative D call: TRBD2 (6 bases). CDR1 and CDR2 from the germline V gene are LNHNV and YYDKDF (reference sequence). The ends were cut back, 5 bases at V and 2 bases at J, with 17 bases in the middle. CDR3 length: 16 amino acids. Here the CDR3 reads CATSGGRTTFTDTQYF. Written as DNA, the CDR3 is TGTGCCACCAGCGGCGGGCGGACTACCTTCACAGATACGCAGTATTTT. Complete variable domain (other parts from reference TRBV15 and TRBJ2-3): DAMVIQNPRYQVTQFGKPVTLSCSQTLNHNVMYWYQQKSSQAPKLLFHYYDKDFNNEADTPDNFQSRRPNTSFCFLDIRSPGLGDTAMYLCATSGGRTTFTDTQYFGPGTRLTVL.

The chain joins TRBV7-8 to TRBJ2-3; 7 nucleotides match TRBD2. Germline V gene data show CDR1 as SGHVS and CDR2 as FQNEAQ. This CDR3 has 18 residues. V shed 7 bases and J 3 bases; nucleotides not matched to a gene: 19. Written as DNA, the CDR3 is TGTGCCAGCACTATGGGGCGGCGAGGTATCGGGGGGACAGATACGCAGTATTTT. Its protein is CASTMGRRGIGGTDTQYF.

The chain carries TRBV6-5 and TRBJ2-7; D is ambiguous. The germline V gene encodes CDR1 MNHEY and CDR2 SVGAGI. CDR3 length: 15 amino acids. Trimming stripped 2 bases from V and 2 bases from J, with 13 bases between. CDR3 sequence reads: CASSYRRSATYEQYF. CDR3 in DNA: TGTGCCAGCAGTTACAGGCGGAGCGCCACCTACGAGCAGTACTTC.

This rearrangement joins TRBV25-1 to TRBJ1-1; D gene ambiguous. Germline values: CDR1 MGHDK, CDR2 SYGVNS. CDR3 length equals 14 residues. Trimming stripped 3 bases from V and 5 bases from J, with 13 bases between. This CDR3 reads CASSDKRVGTEAFF. Written as DNA, the CDR3 is TGTGCCAGCAGTGATAAGAGGGTCGGGACTGAAGCTTTCTTT. Full variable domain (rest looked up from reference TRBV25-1 and TRBJ1-1): EADIYQTPRYLVIGTGKKITLECSQTMGHDKMYWYQQDPGMELHLIHYSYGVNSTEKGDLSSESTVSRIRTEHFPLTLESARPSHTSQYLCASSDKRVGTEAFFGQGTRLTVV.

This clone was observed a handful of times. Different DNA sequences within this sample yield the same CDR3. V gene TRBV27 combines with J gene TRBJ2-7; D gene uncertain. V was clipped by 2 bases and J by 2 bases, with 13 bases between them. This CDR3 region has 15 residues. In germline, CDR1 is MNHEY, CDR2 SMNVEV (reference sequence). The CDR3 is CASSLGPTTAYEQYF. As DNA, the CDR3 is TGTGCCAGCAGTTTAGGGCCCACGACCGCCTACGAGCAGTACTTC.

The chain combines TRBV15 with TRBJ2-1, with D unresolved. The CDR3 runs 14 residues. Trimming took 0 bases from V and 4 from J, leaving 7 bases between them. Germline CDR1 is LNHNV and CDR2 is YYDKDF (reference sequence). DNA of the CDR3: TGTGCCACCAGCAGAGATCGATCATACAATGAGCAGTTCTTC. Translating it yields CATSRDRSYNEQFF.

This chain connects TRBV18 to TRBJ2-1; the D gene is possibly TRBD1 (6 bases). The CDR3 loop spans 16 amino acids. V was shortened by 4 bases and J by 6 bases, with 19 bases between the two germline ends. The germline V gene encodes CDR1 KGHSH and CDR2 LQKENI. The CDR3 DNA follows: TGTGCCAGCTCACGAGAATCGGGCCGAGGGGGCAATGAGCAGTTCTTC. As protein: CASSRESGRGGNEQFF.

This rearrangement joins TRBV28 to TRBJ1-5; D uncertain. Germline V gene data show CDR1 as MDHEN and CDR2 as SYDVKM. V was clipped by 6 bases and J by 3 bases, with 0 bases between them. The CDR3 totals 10 residues. CDR3 sequence (DNA): TGTGCCAGCAGCAATCAGCCCCAGCATTTT. As protein: CASSNQPQHF. The full variable domain, completed using reference TRBV28 and TRBJ1-5, is DVKVTQSSRYLVKRTGEKVFLECVQDMDHENMFWYRQDPGLGLRLIYFSYDVKMKEKGDIPEGYSVSREKKERFSLILESASTNQTSMYLCASSNQPQHFGDGTRLSIL.

The chain has TRBV5-5 and TRBJ1-2; 8 bases are a match to TRBD1. The CDR3 contains 14 residues. The V gene end was trimmed by 0 bases and the J gene end by 6 bases; junction bases not matched to a gene: 4. The germline gives CDR1 SGHKS, CDR2 YYEKEE (reference sequence). CDR3 nucleotides: TGTGCCAGCAGCTTGGGGGTGACAGGGGATGGCTACACCTTC. As protein: CASSLGVTGDGYTF.

The gene calls are TRBV7-2 and TRBJ1-6; D is unclear. The CDR3 totals 13 residues. Germline-derived CDR1 and CDR2 are SGHTA and FQGNSA. V was cut by 3 bases and J by 8 bases, with 8 bases left in between. In DNA form, the CDR3 reads TGTGCCAGCAGCTTTAAGGTTTATTCACCCCTCCACTTT. As protein: CASSFKVYSPLHF.

Only a few counts were recorded for this clone. This chain uses TRBV19 with TRBJ1-1, with D unclear. Deletions cut 2 bases from V and 3 bases from J, with 7 bases between. CDR1 and CDR2 from the germline V gene are LNHDA and SQIVND (reference sequence). The CDR3 contains 13 residues. The CDR3 is CASSINLYTEAFF. Here the CDR3 DNA reads TGTGCCAGTAGTATAAATCTCTACACTGAAGCTTTCTTT.

Note on this clone: The junction and the germline gene differ at one end; a read error may be behind it. Other nucleotide sequences in the sample specify the same CDR3. V and J are TRBV5-1 and TRBJ2-2, with 8 bases lining up with TRBD1. The germline gives CDR1 SGHRS, CDR2 YFSETQ. This CDR3 comprises 15 residues. Here the CDR3 DNA reads TGCGCCAGTAGCTCACAGGGGGCGAACACCGGGGAGCTGTTTTTT. Translating gives CASSSQGANTGELFF.

V is TRBV19 and J is TRBJ1-1; D possibly corresponds to TRBD1 (6 bases). Per germline, CDR1 LNHDA and CDR2 SQIVND (reference sequence). The CDR3 spans 14 residues. V lost 2 bases to trimming and J lost 1 base, with 8 bases between them. Here the CDR3 DNA reads TGTGCCAGTAGTATACAGGGGTCGAACACTGAAGCTTTCTTT. Its translation is CASSIQGSNTEAFF.

This clone was picked up one time. V is TRBV6-2 or TRBV6-3 and J is TRBJ2-5, with TRBD2 matching 10 bases. The V segment lost 2 bases and the J segment 5 bases; nucleotides outside the gene matches: 11. Germline values: CDR1 MNHEY, CDR2 SVGEGT. The CDR3 spans 17 residues. Written as DNA, the CDR3 is TGTGCCAGCAGTTACGGGTTGGTAGCGGGAGGATTCGAGACCCAGTACTTC. It codes for CASSYGLVAGGFETQYF.

In this sample, this clone turned up a few times. The chain links TRBV9 to TRBJ2-3, with 7 bases fitting TRBD2. The CDR3 is made up of 16 amino acids. V was pared by 4 bases and J by 1 base, with 9 bases of the junction left unmatched. Germline CDR1 is SGDLS and CDR2 is YYNGEE. The CDR3 sequence is CASSPPGLVGTDTQYF. The DNA for the CDR3 is TGTGCCAGCAGCCCTCCAGGACTAGTTGGCACAGATACGCAGTATTTT.

The rearrangement joins TRBV11-2 to TRBJ1-1; D remains unclear. This CDR3 has 14 amino acids. Trimming shortened V by 5 bases and J by 4 bases, and 14 bases separated the two germline ends. CDR1 is SGHAT and CDR2 is FQNNGV in the germline V gene. The CDR3 sequence: CASSRNIGVTEAFF. As DNA, the CDR3 is TGTGCCAGCAGCCGAAACATCGGGGTCACTGAAGCTTTCTTT.

V gene TRBV19 combines with J gene TRBJ2-7, with 10 bases identical to TRBD2. The length of the CDR3 is 14 residues. The J segment lost 4 bases and the V segment lost 9 bases, leaving 9 bases of the junction unmatched. From germline, CDR1 is LNHDA and CDR2 SQIVND (reference sequence). CDR3 nucleotide sequence: TGTGCCAGCCATGGGAGCGGGAGGGAGTACGAGCAGTACTTC. Amino acid sequence: CASHGSGREYEQYF.

On this clone itself: Other DNA sequences in the sample encode the same CDR3. V and J are TRBV18 and TRBJ1-5; 7 bases fit TRBD1. CDR3 size: 15 residues. Germline V gene sequence: CDR1 KGHSH, CDR2 LQKENI. V gave up 2 bases and J gave up 2 bases; unmatched junction bases: 3. The chain's CDR3 is CASSPAGGGNQPQHF. The CDR3 DNA reads TGTGCCAGCTCACCAGCAGGGGGTGGCAATCAGCCCCAGCATTTT. Full variable domain (missing parts from reference TRBV18 and TRBJ1-5): NAGVMQNPRHLVRRRGQEARLRCSPMKGHSHVYWYRQLPEEGLKFMVYLQKENIIDESGMPKERFSAEFPKEGPSILRIQQVVRGDSAAYFCASSPAGGGNQPQHFGDGTRLSIL.

The rearrangement joins TRBV6-1 to TRBJ2-5; TRBD1 aligns across 7 bases. Germline V CDR1 and CDR2: MNHNS, SASEGT. V trimming: 2 bases; J trimming: 2 bases; junction bases outside the gene matches: 8. The CDR3 loop spans 16 amino acids. DNA for the CDR3: TGTGCCAGCAGTGAAAAGGCAGGGGGTCTTCAAGAGACCCAGTACTTC. Amino acids: CASSEKAGGLQETQYF.

CDR3 sequence: CATSRDLYRPGNQPQHF. The CDR3 bases are TGTGCCACCAGCAGAGATCTCTACAGGCCCGGCAATCAGCCCCAGCATTTT. The chain carries TRBV15 and TRBJ1-5, with TRBD1 as a possible D gene (5 bases). Germline CDR1 LNHNV, CDR2 YYDKDF (reference sequence). The CDR3 runs 17 residues. Trimming removed 0 bases from V and 2 bases from J, with 14 bases in between.

The chain couples TRBV7-9 to TRBJ1-2, with D possibly TRBD1 on 5 matching bases. V lost 0 bases to trimming and J lost 8 bases, with 16 bases between them. There are 15 residues in the CDR3. Germline CDR1 and CDR2: SEHNR and FQNEAQ (reference sequence). The CDR3 nucleotides read TGTGCCAGCAGCTTAGCCCGACAGTCGGTCGAGGGCTACACCTTC. It translates to CASSLARQSVEGYTF.